The clone carrying this TCR beta chain was counted many times. Germline V gene data show CDR1 as DFQATT and CDR2 as SNEGSKA (reference sequence). The CDR3 has 15 amino acids. The ends were cut back, 3 bases at V and 1 base at J, with 13 bases in the middle. RNA transcripts were the template for amplifying TCR beta CDR3 regions. HTBI primers were used for first-round RT-PCR of the TCR CDR3. TCRdb reprocessed the multiplex PCR reads with MiXCR, giving one entry per CDR3 protein. Among hundreds of thousands of distinct CDR3 sequences, 15% to 20% were seen once, and the ten largest hold roughly 3.5%. The data belong to a study of T cells in Graves' hyperthyroidism and ophthalmopathy. Researchers barred patients who had uncontrolled infection, other autoimmune disease, pregnancy or lactation.

What was sequenced was blood. The TCR originated in a middle-aged woman with Graves' ophthalmopathy. This rearrangement joins TRBV20-1 to TRBJ1-5, with D maybe TRBD1 (5 bases). The CDR3 DNA sequence: TGCAGTGCTAGGAGGGGCAGTTCAAGCAATCAGCCCCAGCATTTT. The encoded protein is CSARRGSSSNQPQHF.